This TCR beta chain emerged from a study of T cell responses to AZD1222 COVID-19 vaccine. Study results and caveats: The donors showed a predominance of white British ancestry and of females, with possible underestimation of clonal diversity. Only 5 to 7 individuals given AZD1222 were seropositive at baseline.

Second doses at about 4 or about 12 weeks were pooled. Sequencing used immunoSEQ multiplex PCR; TCRdb keeps in-frame clones, though not all of them. The sample contains approximately 80,000 clones, approximately 85% of which appear only once. In regard to this clone: Its antigen remains unidentified.

Sequencing was performed on peripheral blood, taken 28 days after the second AZD1222 dose. The receptor's source is an adult who received the AZD1222 COVID-19 vaccine.

CDR3 amino acids: CASSQSLPTDGSYEQYF. Here the CDR3 DNA reads TGCGCCAGCAGTCAATCGCTTCCAACGGACGGGAGCTACGAGCAGTACTTC. The chain carries TRBV23-1 and TRBJ2-7; D might be TRBD2 (6 bases). TRBV23-1 is an ORF; its function is uncertain. The V gene lost 0 bases and the J gene lost 3 bases, with 18 bases spanning the gap. The length of the CDR3 is 17 residues.